This TCR beta chain was recorded in a study of Graves' ophthalmopathy and Graves' hyperthyroidism. As to this clonotype: Its antigen remains unknown.

The CDR3 length is 14 residues. V shed 3 bases and J 6 bases; nucleotides not matched to a gene: 4. Germline CDR1 is SNHLY and CDR2 is FYNNEI. RNA served as the template for amplifying TCR beta CDR3 regions. Scientists carried out first-round RT-PCR using HTBI primers and then a second-round multiplex PCR. Via MiXCR, TCRdb re-called the multiplex PCR reads, giving one row per CDR3 protein. The table lists roughly 610,000 distinct CDR3 sequences, approximately 22% of them singletons. Each hyperthyroidism patient was newly diagnosed, with under 2 months' duration, and aged 18 to 65. The diagnostic workup employed clinical symptoms, serum thyroxine, TRAb, thyroid ultrasound and orbital computed tomography. Findings and caveats of the study: Cross-validated, the 13-signature model showed 87.88%/81.08% sensitivity/specificity, and 80%/75% in the test set. Detected in blood as well were most expanded thyroid clonotypes with frequency above 0.001.

The chain is built from TRBV2 and TRBJ1-5; 8 bases are shared with TRBD1. The source material was peripheral blood. This TCR was recovered from a woman under 30 with stable Graves' hyperthyroidism. Some clones in this sample may be carry-over from other donors' samples. The CDR3 DNA follows: TGTGCCAGCAGTGAGCAACAGGGGGGTCAGCCCCAGCATTTT. It specifies CASSEQQGGQPQHF.